The 9 T cell receptor beta chains presented below share a single source sample, sequenced in a study of cytomegalovirus exposure and HLA in healthy donors. Assay: immunoSEQ multiplex PCR; the TCRdb copy retains only in-frame clones and omits some. The sample carries around 150,000 clones, approximately 89% recorded once. Specimen: PBMCs. All receptors derive from a man aged 18 to 29 in good health and CMV-seronegative.

The chain joins TRBV7-8 to TRBJ1-1, with D unresolved. Between the trimmed V and J ends, which lost 2 bases and 0 bases, there was a span of 13 bases. The V gene's germline CDR1 is SGHVS and CDR2 FQNEAQ. The CDR3 is 16 amino acids. The CDR3 region is CASSLHRGLMNTEAFF. CDR3 in DNA: TGTGCCAGCAGCTTACACCGAGGGCTAATGAACACTGAAGCTTTCTTT.

The J gene is TRBJ2-3, the V gene TRBV6-1, with TRBD2 matching 8 bases. V trimming: 5 bases; J trimming: 4 bases; junction bases outside the gene matches: 8. Germline V lookup: CDR1 MNHNS, CDR2 SASEGT. The CDR3 length is 15 residues. The chain's CDR3 is CASSLSGRQADTQYF. The CDR3 DNA follows: TGTGCCAGCAGTTTGAGCGGGAGACAAGCAGATACGCAGTATTTT.

The V and J genes are TRBV19 and TRBJ1-5, with D perhaps TRBD1 (6 bases). Germline-derived CDR1 and CDR2 are LNHDA and SQIVND (reference sequence). Trimming took 4 bases from V and 4 from J, leaving 11 bases between them. The CDR3 runs to 14 residues. The CDR3 sequence is CASSKDRWNQPQHF. The CDR3 DNA reads as TGTGCCAGTAGTAAAGACAGGTGGAATCAGCCCCAGCATTTT.

The chain couples TRBV19 to TRBJ2-5; 7 positions agree with TRBD2. Germline CDR1 and CDR2: LNHDA and SQIVND (reference sequence). The V segment lost 5 bases and the J segment 5 bases; nucleotides outside the gene matches: 8. The CDR3 is made up of 14 amino acids. The CDR3 loop reads CASSGGGRRETQYF. In DNA form, the CDR3 reads TGTGCCAGTAGTGGCGGGGGACGACGGGAGACCCAGTACTTC.

V is TRBV9 and J is TRBJ1-5; no clear D. In germline, CDR1 is SGDLS, CDR2 YYNGEE. This CDR3 has 13 amino acids. Trimming removed 0 bases at V and 7 bases at J, with 8 bases between. The CDR3 region has the DNA TGTGCCAGCAGCGTAGAGGGAGGCCAGCCCCAGCATTTT. Encoded protein: CASSVEGGQPQHF.

This rearrangement joins TRBV19 to TRBJ1-1; a weak D match, TRBD1 (5 bases). Germline V gene lookup returns CDR1 LNHDA and CDR2 SQIVND (reference sequence). The CDR3 covers 14 residues. V lost 3 bases, J lost 1 base, and 9 bases lay in between. CDR3 amino acids: CASSMGQGNTEAFF. DNA of the CDR3: TGTGCCAGTAGTATGGGGCAGGGGAACACTGAAGCTTTCTTT. Filled out from reference TRBV19 and TRBJ1-1, the complete variable domain reads DGGITQSPKYLFRKEGQNVTLSCEQNLNHDAMYWYRQDPGQGLRLIYYSQIVNDFQKGDIAEGYSVSREKKESFPLTVTSAQKNPTAFYLCASSMGQGNTEAFFGQGTRLTVV.

The rearrangement joins TRBV10-3 to TRBJ1-1; no firm D call. Germline V gene sequence: CDR1 ENHRY, CDR2 SYGVKD. Trimming left V 2 bases short and J 0 bases short, with 10 bases between. The CDR3 contains 15 residues. The CDR3 DNA reads TGTGCCATCAGTGAGGGGCTCGCGATGAACACTGAAGCTTTCTTT. Amino acids: CAISEGLAMNTEAFF.

The rearrangement uses TRBV4-1 and TRBJ2-1; 13 bases align to TRBD2. Trimming cost V 2 bases and J 7 bases; bases outside gene matches: 8. The CDR3 covers 17 residues. CDR1 is MGHRA and CDR2 is YSYEKL in the germline V gene. The CDR3 bases are TGCGCCAGCAGCCAAATAACTAGCGGGGGGGCTTGGAATGAGCAGTTCTTC. The encoded protein is CASSQITSGGAWNEQFF.

The rearrangement links TRBV9 to TRBJ1-1, with D tentatively TRBD1 (6 bases). This CDR3 is built from 15 residues. Trimming pared 1 base from V and 7 bases from J, leaving 17 bases between. Germline loops: CDR1 SGDLS, CDR2 YYNGEE. The CDR3 region has the DNA TGTGCCAGCAGCGTATTAGGTCAGGGGCCCCGTGAAGCTTTCTTT. This encodes CASSVLGQGPREAFF.